The next 31 T cell receptor beta chains were all read from a single sample in a study of T cells in Graves' hyperthyroidism and ophthalmopathy. RNA transcripts served as the template for amplifying TCR beta CDR3 regions. The HTBI primer set was used in a first-round RT-PCR of the TCR CDR3. TCRdb called the multiplex PCR reads again in MiXCR, with one record for every CDR3 protein. The sample records a few hundred thousand distinct CDR3 sequences, roughly 22% being singletons. Sample: blood. The receptors were gathered from a woman in her seventies with Graves' ophthalmopathy.

This clonotype was recorded a few times. This rearrangement joins TRBV12-3 or TRBV12-4 to TRBJ2-7; D is tentatively TRBD1 or TRBD2 (5 bases each). CDR3 length equals 12 residues. Trimming removed 7 bases at V and 4 bases at J, with 11 bases between. The CDR3 protein is CASKNRRYEQYF. As DNA, the CDR3 is TGTGCCAGCAAAAACAGGAGGTACGAGCAGTACTTC.

Points on this clonotype: Possible read error: a much larger clone is one base away. This rearrangement joins TRBV12-3 or TRBV12-4 to TRBJ2-7, with D possibly TRBD2 on 5 matching bases. V was trimmed by 9 bases and J by 2 bases, leaving 17 bases between them. This CDR3 contains 14 residues. CDR3 in amino acids: CASQFGPSTYEQYF. CDR3 sequence (DNA): TGTGCCAGTCAGTTTGGTCCTAGCACCTACGAGCAGTACTTC.

This clonotype has a count of ten or more. The J gene is TRBJ1-1, the V gene TRBV19; TRBD1 aligns across 9 bases. The CDR3 totals 14 residues. With 2 bases clipped from V and 5 bases from J, the junction kept 3 bases outside the gene matches. Germline V lookup: CDR1 LNHDA, CDR2 SQIVND (reference sequence). The DNA for the CDR3 is TGTGCCAGTAGTATAACTGGACAGGGGACTGAAGCTTTCTTT. Protein product: CASSITGQGTEAFF.

The V gene is TRBV7-9, the J gene TRBJ2-1, with 14 bases lining up with TRBD2. Germline V CDR1 and CDR2: SEHNR, FQNEAQ (reference sequence). V was clipped by 8 bases and J by 4 bases; unmatched bases: 4. This CDR3 spans 15 amino acids. CDR3 protein: CASGGTSGRYNEQFF. CDR3 in DNA: TGTGCCAGCGGAGGGACTAGCGGGAGATACAATGAGCAGTTCTTC.

The chain uses TRBV5-1 and TRBJ2-7, with TRBD2 matching over 14 bases. Germline V CDR1 and CDR2: SGHRS, YFSETQ. This CDR3 is built from 16 residues. V trimming: 4 bases; J trimming: 4 bases; junction bases outside the gene matches: 7. The CDR3 sequence is CASSKGTSGSLYEQYF. For the CDR3, the DNA is TGCGCCAGCAGCAAAGGGACTAGCGGGAGTTTGTACGAGCAGTACTTC. The variable domain in full, with the rest retrieved from reference TRBV5-1 and TRBJ2-7, is KAGVTQTPRYLIKTRGQQVTLSCSPISGHRSVSWYQQTPGQGLQFLFEYFSETQRNKGNFPGRFSGRQFSNSRSEMNVSTLELGDSALYLCASSKGTSGSLYEQYFGPGTRLTVT.

This clonotype was seen ten or more times. The gene calls are TRBV2 and TRBJ1-2; D call uncertain. This CDR3 is 12 amino acids long. The V gene lost 2 bases and the J gene lost 6 bases, with 7 bases spanning the gap. Per the germline V gene, CDR1 is SNHLY and CDR2 is FYNNEI. The CDR3 sequence is CASSETGNGYTF. As DNA, the CDR3 is TGTGCCAGCAGTGAAACCGGGAATGGCTACACCTTC.

This clonotype was picked up many times. V is TRBV6-1 and J is TRBJ1-2, with D unresolved. Trimming took off 10 bases at V and 6 bases at J, with 18 bases between the two ends. Germline V gene lookup returns CDR1 MNHNS and CDR2 SASEGT. CDR3 length equals 13 residues. The CDR3 DNA sequence: TGTGCCACCCACTATCCCTACGGGCATGGCTACACCTTC. This gives the protein CATHYPYGHGYTF.

The CDR3 coding sequence is TGTGCCATCAGTGAGTTAGGGACAGGCCACTACACCTTC. Amino acid sequence: CAISELGTGHYTF. The chain is built from TRBV10-3 and TRBJ1-2, with 8 bases matching TRBD1. Germline V gene lookup returns CDR1 ENHRY and CDR2 SYGVKD. This CDR3 has 13 amino acids. Trimming at V came to 1 base and at J to 10 bases, leaving 5 bases not matched to a gene.

The chain recombines TRBV7-9 with TRBJ2-7; TRBD2 matches at 7 bases. This CDR3 has 14 residues. Germline CDR1 and CDR2: SEHNR and FQNEAQ (reference sequence). V was pared by 5 bases and J by 2 bases, with 6 bases of the junction left unmatched. The CDR3 bases are TGTGCCAGCAGCCCTACTAGCGACCCCTACGAGCAGTACTTC. Translating it yields CASSPTSDPYEQYF.

This clonotype has at least ten counts. V and J are TRBV12-3 or TRBV12-4 and TRBJ1-4, with D possibly TRBD1 on 5 matching bases. The V and J ends lost 3 bases and 8 bases respectively, with 10 bases between them. CDR3 size: 13 residues. The CDR3 sequence is CASSFTEGEKLFF. The DNA for the CDR3 is TGTGCCAGCAGTTTCACGGAGGGGGAAAAACTGTTTTTT.

V and J are TRBV12-3 or TRBV12-4 and TRBJ2-5; 8 bases agree with TRBD2. There are 16 residues in the CDR3. Trimming took 5 bases from V and 4 from J; bases not matched to a gene: 12. The CDR3 loop is CASSTGTRSGGETQYF. CDR3 coding DNA: TGTGCCAGCAGTACCGGGACTAGATCGGGAGGAGAGACCCAGTACTTC.

V and J are TRBV4-2 and TRBJ2-1; 8 bases fit TRBD2. The ends lost 0 bases at V and 6 bases at J; junction bases unmatched: 4. Germline lookup yields CDR1 LGHNA and CDR2 YNFKEQ. This CDR3 has 15 residues. The CDR3 bases are TGTGCCAGCAGCCAAGATCGGACTAGCATCAATGAGCAGTTCTTC. Protein: CASSQDRTSINEQFF.

A few counts support this clonotype. V is TRBV5-1 and J is TRBJ1-2; no clear D. Germline V gene sequence: CDR1 SGHRS, CDR2 YFSETQ. Trimming cost V 0 bases and J 3 bases, with 9 bases left between them. This CDR3 comprises 14 residues. CDR3 amino acids: CASSLGRTDYGYTF. Written as DNA, the CDR3 is TGCGCCAGCAGCTTGGGACGGACCGACTATGGCTACACCTTC.

This clonotype has at least ten counts. The CDR3 sequence is CASSLAFADTQYF. In DNA, the CDR3 is TGTGCCAGCAGCTTAGCGTTTGCAGATACGCAGTATTTT. The gene calls are TRBV7-2 and TRBJ2-3; D is unclear. The length of the CDR3 is 13 residues. CDR1 and CDR2 from the germline V gene are SGHTA and FQGNSA. Trimming removed 0 bases from V and 4 bases from J, with 5 bases in between.

The genes are TRBV19 and TRBJ2-7; 7 bases align to TRBD1. There are 13 residues in the CDR3. The V gene's germline CDR1 is LNHDA and CDR2 SQIVND (reference sequence). Trimming took 1 base from V and 6 from J; bases not matched to a gene: 3. CDR3 bases: TGTGCCAGTAGTATAGGCCGACAGGGCGAGCAGTACTTC. It specifies CASSIGRQGEQYF.

Of note for this clonotype: This may be a read error, as it is one base from a much larger clone. The V and J genes are TRBV2 and TRBJ2-1; a weak D match, TRBD2 (5 bases). The CDR3 spans 14 residues. Germline CDR1 SNHLY, CDR2 FYNNEI. The chain's CDR3 is CASSGTRTYNEQSF. In DNA, the CDR3 is TGTGCCAGCAGTGGCACTAGAACCTACAATGAGCAGTCCTTC.

The V call is TRBV12-3 or TRBV12-4, the J call TRBJ2-1; D ambiguous. Trimming took off 6 bases at V and 2 bases at J, with 11 bases between the two ends. The length of the CDR3 is 14 residues. Written as DNA, the CDR3 is TGTGCCAGCAGCCCAGGCTCCACCTACAATGAGCAGTTCTTC. Amino acids: CASSPGSTYNEQFF.

This clonotype appeared a few times. The chain employs TRBV24-1 and TRBJ1-5; unclear D gene. This CDR3 contains 15 residues. The ends were cut back, 9 bases at V and 0 bases at J, with 14 bases in the middle. Looked up from germline, CDR1 is KGHDR and CDR2 is SFDVKD. CDR3 protein: CATSGQRYSNQPQHF. As DNA, the CDR3 is TGTGCCACCTCTGGGCAGCGATATAGCAATCAGCCCCAGCATTTT.

This clonotype was counted at least ten times. The rearrangement uses TRBV29-1 and TRBJ1-1; 7 bases align to TRBD1. Germline CDR1 SQVTM, CDR2 ANQGSEA. After removal of 7 bases from V and 5 bases from J, the junction contained 7 bases not matched to a gene. The CDR3 spans 12 residues. The CDR3 DNA reads TGCAGCGGGCAACAGGGGAGGACTGAAGCTTTCTTT. It is translated as CSGQQGRTEAFF.

This clonotype has just a few counts. V usage is TRBV2 and J usage is TRBJ2-5; tentatively, D is TRBD1 or TRBD2 (5 bases each). The length of the CDR3 is 13 residues. Between the trimmed V and J ends, which lost 7 bases and 5 bases, there was a span of 14 bases. Germline V gene lookup returns CDR1 SNHLY and CDR2 FYNNEI. This CDR3 reads CASKRQGPETQYF. The DNA of the CDR3 is TGTGCCAGCAAGCGGCAGGGCCCCGAGACCCAGTACTTC.

This clonotype was seen more than once but under ten times. The chain joins TRBV4-1 to TRBJ2-1, with D tentatively TRBD2 (6 bases). The CDR3 totals 15 residues. Germline V gene data show CDR1 as MGHRA and CDR2 as YSYEKL. The V and J ends lost 4 bases and 3 bases respectively, with 13 bases between them. The CDR3 sequence is CASSLLLGGYNEQFF. The CDR3 DNA is TGCGCCAGCAGCCTCTTGCTGGGGGGCTACAATGAGCAGTTCTTC.

This clonotype was recorded at least ten times. The J gene is TRBJ2-1, the V gene TRBV2; D is possibly TRBD2 (6 bases). Germline V gene data show CDR1 as SNHLY and CDR2 as FYNNEI. V was pared by 8 bases and J by 9 bases, with 17 bases between. This CDR3 comprises 13 residues. In DNA form, the CDR3 reads TGTGCCAGCGGCCAACGGGAGATGGGTGAGCAGTTCTTC. Its protein is CASGQREMGEQFF.

The V and J genes are TRBV7-3 and TRBJ1-6; no definite D call. Trimming cost V 2 bases and J 5 bases, with 7 bases left between them. Per the germline V gene, CDR1 is SGHTA and CDR2 is FQGTGA. The CDR3 contains 14 residues. The DNA for the CDR3 is TGTGCCAGCAGCTTAGCGCGGGATAATTCACCCCTCCACTTT. It is translated as CASSLARDNSPLHF.

Only a few counts were recorded for this clonotype. This sequence joins TRBV20-1 and TRBJ1-2, with 9 bases matching TRBD1. The CDR3 runs 14 residues. V shed 2 bases and J 2 bases; nucleotides not matched to a gene: 3. CDR1 DFQATT and CDR2 SNEGSKA come from the germline V gene (reference sequence). The CDR3 loop is CSARSQGANYGYTF. CDR3 nucleotide sequence: TGCAGTGCTAGATCACAGGGGGCAAACTATGGCTACACCTTC.

The chain is built from TRBV18 and TRBJ1-5; D gene uncertain. The germline V gene encodes CDR1 KGHSH and CDR2 LQKENI. CDR3 length equals 15 residues. Trimming took off 0 bases at V and 3 bases at J, with 9 bases between the two ends. The CDR3 sequence: CASSPPDGYNQPQHF. In nucleotides, the CDR3 is TGTGCCAGCTCACCACCGGACGGATACAATCAGCCCCAGCATTTT.

There are many counts of this clonotype. J is TRBJ1-1 and V is TRBV29-1, with D unresolved. The V and J ends lost 4 bases and 4 bases respectively, with 4 bases between them. The germline V gene encodes CDR1 SQVTM and CDR2 ANQGSEA. The CDR3 is 10 residues long. The DNA of the CDR3 is TGCAGCGTTGGGAGCACTGAAGCTTTCTTT. Amino acids: CSVGSTEAFF.

This clonotype was recorded many times. This rearrangement joins TRBV6-1 to TRBJ2-2; 10 bases align to TRBD1. V was clipped by 6 bases and J by 3 bases; unmatched bases: 7. From germline, CDR1 is MNHNS and CDR2 SASEGT. The CDR3 sequence is 16 residues long. As DNA, the CDR3 is TGTGCCAGCAGAGGACAGGGGGGTGATTACACCGGGGAGCTGTTTTTT. Translated: CASRGQGGDYTGELFF.

This chain joins TRBV19 and TRBJ1-1; 7 bases agree with TRBD1. V trimming: 0 bases; J trimming: 1 base; junction bases outside the gene matches: 5. Per germline, CDR1 LNHDA and CDR2 SQIVND (reference sequence). This CDR3 has 16 amino acids. CDR3 amino acids: CASSIEGGRPNTEAFF. Here the CDR3 DNA reads TGTGCCAGTAGTATAGAAGGGGGCCGACCGAACACTGAAGCTTTCTTT.

This clonotype has at least ten counts. The rearrangement links TRBV2 to TRBJ2-5; D may correspond to TRBD1 or TRBD2 (5 bases each). V was cut by 5 bases and J by 6 bases, with 13 bases left in between. Germline CDR1 and CDR2: SNHLY and FYNNEI. The CDR3 covers 13 residues. This CDR3 is CASSIPGQKTQYF. The CDR3 DNA reads as TGTGCCAGCAGTATTCCGGGGCAGAAGACCCAGTACTTC.

This chain uses TRBV19 with TRBJ2-1, with TRBD2 identical over 7 bases. V shed 0 bases, J shed 6 bases, and the junction held 2 bases outside the gene matches. CDR1 is LNHDA, CDR2 SQIVND, per germline (reference sequence). The CDR3 spans 14 residues. DNA of the CDR3: TGTGCCAGTAGTATAGATGGGGGGGGCAATGAGCAGTTCTTC. This encodes CASSIDGGGNEQFF.

On this clonotype itself: A much larger clone is a single base away; this may be a read error. Written as DNA, the CDR3 is TGTGCCAGCAGCTTAGCCGGGGCAGAGTCCTACGAGCAGTACTTC. It specifies CASSLAGAESYEQYF. The gene calls are TRBV7-2 and TRBJ2-7; D is perhaps TRBD1 or TRBD2 (5 bases each). V lost 0 bases to trimming and J lost 1 base, with 10 bases between them. The CDR3 is 15 residues long. From germline, CDR1 is SGHTA and CDR2 FQGNSA. The full variable domain, completed using reference TRBV7-2 and TRBJ2-7, is GAGVSQSPSNKVTEKGKDVELRCDPISGHTALYWYRQSLGQGLEFLIYFQGNSAPDKSGLPSDRFSAERTGGSVSTLTIQRTQQEDSAVYLCASSLAGAESYEQYFGPGTRLTVT.